This T cell receptor (beta chain) is drawn from a study of blood T cell repertoires in COVID-19. At the level of the study: PBMCs, B-cell-depleted T cells, or T cells provided the cDNA or gDNA that made up the material.

Trimming cost V 5 bases and J 4 bases, with 17 bases left between them. There are 15 residues in the CDR3. Germline CDR1 SEHNR, CDR2 FQNEAQ (reference sequence). Original handling: Counts of nucleated cells, estimated from reference gene primer amplification, were obtained. TCRdb's copy holds only in-frame clones and misses some; the assay was immunoSEQ multiplex PCR. Clone size and the V and J calls come from that table; the DNA yielded D and trimming. This repertoire shows approximately 140,000 clones, more than 70% found once; its top ten account for approximately 12%. The chain joins TRBV7-9 to TRBJ1-1; D perhaps matches TRBD1 (5 bases). Source material: peripheral blood. The clonotype originates from a man aged 55 to 70 with active or convalescent COVID-19. The CDR3 loop is CASSLPTGEVTEAFF. The CDR3 nucleotides read TGTGCCAGCAGCCTACCGACGGGGGAGGTCACTGAAGCTTTCTTT.